One TCR beta chain is described in this entry. Original data processing: Estimation of nucleated cell counts was performed using reference gene primer amplification. Repertoires were generated with immunoSEQ multiplex PCR, while TCRdb's copy carries only in-frame clones and drops some. That table supplies the V and J calls and clone size; D and trimming were determined from the DNA. The data show under 300,000 clones, with around 89% seen just once and roughly 2.5% held by the top ten. These data belong to a study of blood T cell repertoires in COVID-19. The V and J ends lost 5 bases and 2 bases, in that order; junction bases with no gene match: 6. The CDR3 spans 15 residues. CDR1 is SGHTA and CDR2 is FQGNSA in the germline V gene.

The clonotype was recovered from a woman in her 40s with acute COVID-19. The V gene is TRBV7-2, the J gene TRBJ2-3; 8 nucleotides agree with TRBD2. Specimen: PBMCs or T cells enriched from blood (not recorded which). The chain's CDR3 is CASSRAAGDTDTQYF. Written as DNA, the CDR3 is TGTGCCAGCAGCCGTGCAGCGGGGGACACAGATACGCAGTATTTT.